The 5 T cell receptor beta chains reported below all come from one sample, sequenced in a study of glioma-infiltrating T cells. TCR alpha and beta CDR3 regions were amplified from RNA using iRepertoire nested multiplex PCR. MiXCR was run by TCRdb on the multiplex PCR reads, yielding one entry per CDR3 protein. This sample has about 380,000 distinct CDR3 sequences, with about 40% found just once. Sequenced material: glioma tissue, nonneoplastic brain tissue, or PBMCs (not recorded which). The receptor source for this set is a human donor with low-grade glioma or glioblastoma, undergoing nonglioma brain surgery, or in good health (not recorded which).

This clonotype has a count of ten or more. The chain joins TRBV18 to TRBJ2-1; 11 nucleotides match TRBD2. The CDR3 totals 12 residues. CDR1 is KGHSH and CDR2 is LQKENI in the germline V gene. V shed 8 bases, J shed 9 bases, and the junction held 3 bases outside the gene matches. The CDR3 DNA follows: TGTGCCAGCAGCCTAGCGGGGGGTGAGCAGTTCTTC. Encoded protein: CASSLAGGEQFF.

This clonotype was seen a single time. A much larger clone lies a single base off, so this may be a read error. The CDR3 sequence is CASSHSGQQGEGQETQYF. CDR3 DNA sequence: TGTGCCAGCAGTCACTCGGGGCAACAGGGGGAAGGGCAAGAGACCCAGTACTTC. The chain employs TRBV12-3 or TRBV12-4 and TRBJ2-5; 8 bases are a match to TRBD1. The junction had 16 bases not matched to a gene; V was cut back by 5 bases and J by 2 bases. CDR3 length equals 18 residues.

Turning to this clonotype: Compared with germline, one end of the junction differs, possibly owing to a read error. The genes are TRBV20-1 and TRBJ2-4, with D tentatively TRBD1 (6 bases). This CDR3 has 15 amino acids. Germline CDR1 is DFQATT and CDR2 is SNEGSKA (reference sequence). DNA for the CDR3: TGCAGTGCTCACAGGGCCCGACGGGCCAAAAACACTCAGTACTTC. Its translation: CSAHRARRAKNTQYF.

As concerns this clonotype: This may be a read error, as it is one base from a much larger clone. V gene TRBV20-1 combines with J gene TRBJ1-1; 8 nucleotides line up with TRBD1. CDR1 DFQATT and CDR2 SNEGSKA come from the germline V gene (reference sequence). This CDR3 spans 14 amino acids. The CDR3 coding sequence is TGCAGTGCTAGGACAGGGGTGAGCCGCACTGAAGCTTCCTTT. It is translated as CSARTGVSRTEASF.

This clonotype was found a few times. The V call is TRBV19, the J call TRBJ1-2; tentative D call: TRBD1 (6 bases). V gave up 5 bases and J gave up 4 bases, with 17 bases separating them. Germline loops: CDR1 LNHDA, CDR2 SQIVND (reference sequence). The CDR3 totals 15 residues. This chain's CDR3 is CASSRGRGPGYGYTF. CDR3 nucleotides: TGTGCCAGTAGTCGCGGACGGGGGCCGGGCTATGGCTACACCTTC.